One and the same sample provided the 19 T cell receptor beta chains below, sequenced in a study of CD8 T cells in ankylosing spondylitis. Study-wide findings and caveats: What appeared characteristic of ankylosing spondylitis blood was a TCR beta motif of eight highly homologous variants.

Antigens for these TCRs are unknown. TCRdb reanalysed the 5' RACE reads using MiXCR and keeps one entry per CDR3 protein. The repertoire holds roughly 370,000 distinct CDR3 sequences, with approximately 20% as singletons. What was sequenced was blood, either unsorted or a sorted T cell fraction (not recorded which). The receptors come from a male donor with ankylosing spondylitis.

This clonotype was seen many times. The genes are TRBV5-1 and TRBJ2-1; 8 bases map to TRBD2. The CDR3 is 14 residues long. The germline V gene encodes CDR1 SGHRS and CDR2 YFSETQ. V shed 4 bases, J shed 9 bases, and the junction held 9 bases outside the gene matches. DNA of the CDR3: TGCGCCAGCAGCCCCGGACTAGCCGTCGGTGAGCAGTTCTTC. This gives the protein CASSPGLAVGEQFF.

This clonotype was seen a handful of times. The chain is built from TRBV18 and TRBJ2-2; no reliable D call. The CDR3 has 14 amino acids. In germline, CDR1 is KGHSH, CDR2 LQKENI. V lost 4 bases and J lost 3, with 9 bases in between. Here the CDR3 DNA reads TGTGCCAGCTCACGATCGGGCGACACCGGGGAGCTGTTTTTT. It translates to CASSRSGDTGELFF.

The genes are TRBV29-1 and TRBJ2-5; D ambiguous. Trimming cost V 6 bases and J 0 bases, with 14 bases left between them. The V gene's germline CDR1 is SQVTM and CDR2 ANQGSEA. This CDR3 is 14 amino acids long. DNA for the CDR3: TGCAGCGTCCAAACCTCTGGGTACCAAGAGACCCAGTACTTC. This encodes CSVQTSGYQETQYF. The whole variable domain, filled in from reference TRBV29-1 and TRBJ2-5, reads SAVISQKPSRDICQRGTSLTIQCQVDSQVTMMFWYRQQPGQSLTLIATANQGSEATYESGFVIDKFPISRPNLTFSTLTVSNMSPEDSSIYLCSVQTSGYQETQYFGPGTRLLVL.

The J gene is TRBJ2-1, the V gene TRBV11-2; 12 nucleotides line up with TRBD2. Germline assignment: CDR1 SGHAT and CDR2 FQNNGV. The CDR3 length is 18 residues. V trimming: 5 bases; J trimming: 4 bases; junction bases outside the gene matches: 12. CDR3 sequence (DNA): TGTGCCAGCAGCCCAAGGACTAGCGGGATGCCGATTTACAATGAGCAGTTCTTC. Translation: CASSPRTSGMPIYNEQFF.

The table lists this clonotype with a few counts. The chain couples TRBV5-1 to TRBJ1-1; D may be TRBD1 (6 bases). This CDR3 has 14 amino acids. Germline CDR1 and CDR2: SGHRS and YFSETQ. V shed 2 bases and J shed 5 bases, with 13 bases lying between them. The CDR3 nucleotides are TGCGCCAGCAGCTTCGGGGGGCGATCAACTGAAGCTTTCTTT. Translating it yields CASSFGGRSTEAFF.

This clonotype was seen ten or more times. The chain recombines TRBV12-3 or TRBV12-4 with TRBJ1-1, with D maybe TRBD1 (6 bases). There are 14 residues in the CDR3. V lost 2 bases and J lost 7, with 14 bases in between. The CDR3 here is CASSLLSPGDEAFF. The CDR3, as DNA: TGTGCCAGCAGTTTACTCTCCCCAGGGGATGAAGCTTTCTTT.

This clonotype was found a few times. The chain has TRBV2 and TRBJ2-2; 10 bases agree with TRBD2. The CDR3 covers 14 residues. Germline V gives CDR1 SNHLY, CDR2 FYNNEI. The CDR3 loop reads CVTGLAENTGELFF. CDR3 DNA: TGTGTCACTGGACTAGCGGAGAACACCGGGGAGCTGTTTTTT. Together with reference TRBV2 and TRBJ2-2, the CDR3 gives the full variable domain: EPEVTQTPSHQVTQMGQEVILRCVPISNHLYFYWYRQILGQKVEFLVSFYNNEISEKSEIFDDQFSVERPDGSNFTLKIRSTKLEDSAMYFCVTGLAENTGELFFGEGSRLTVL.

This clonotype has more than one count but fewer than ten. This chain uses TRBV19 with TRBJ2-3; TRBD2 aligns across 11 bases. The CDR3 is 15 amino acids. V was clipped by 4 bases and J by 4 bases; unmatched bases: 4. Germline-derived CDR1 and CDR2 are LNHDA and SQIVND (reference sequence). The chain's CDR3 is CASSTTSGTPDTQYF. The CDR3 DNA follows: TGTGCCAGTAGTACGACTAGCGGGACCCCAGATACGCAGTATTTT.

This clonotype has only a few counts. V gene TRBV20-1 combines with J gene TRBJ2-7; D uncertain. The CDR3 is 16 residues long. Germline V lookup: CDR1 DFQATT, CDR2 SNEGSKA (reference sequence). Trimming shortened V by 0 bases and J by 6 bases, and 21 bases separated the two germline ends. CDR3 in DNA: TGCAGTGCTAGAGATCACTCCTGGACGGGCATCGGCGAGCAGTACTTC. Encoded protein: CSARDHSWTGIGEQYF.

The CDR3 DNA is TGTGCCAGCAGCAACTACAGGGGGCTCTTCAATGAGCAGTTCTTC. Encoded protein: CASSNYRGLFNEQFF. J is TRBJ2-1 and V is TRBV5-4; 9 bases are shared with TRBD1. J gave up 6 bases and V 4 bases, and 8 bases lay outside the gene matches. This CDR3 has 15 amino acids. CDR1 SGHNT and CDR2 YYREEE come from the germline V gene (reference sequence).

This sequence joins TRBV7-6 and TRBJ1-4; tentative D call: TRBD1 (5 bases). CDR3 length: 15 residues. V lost 5 bases to trimming and J lost 7 bases, with 17 bases between them. The V gene's germline CDR1 is SGHVS and CDR2 FNYEAQ. CDR3 protein: CASSPFGARGEKLFF. The DNA of the CDR3 is TGTGCCAGCAGCCCATTCGGGGCAAGGGGTGAAAAACTGTTTTTT.

The chain recombines TRBV27 with TRBJ2-2; TRBD2 aligns across 7 bases. The CDR3 is 16 residues long. From germline, CDR1 is MNHEY and CDR2 SMNVEV (reference sequence). V trimming: 11 bases; J trimming: 1 base; junction bases outside the gene matches: 13. The CDR3 DNA reads TGTGCCTCTCTAAGTCGGGAGGCTAAGAACACCGGGGAGCTGTTTTTT. It specifies CASLSREAKNTGELFF.

The chain couples TRBV20-1 to TRBJ1-1; D is undetermined. Germline V gene lookup returns CDR1 DFQATT and CDR2 SNEGSKA (reference sequence). This CDR3 has 12 amino acids. Trimming removed 3 bases from V and 3 bases from J, with 8 bases in between. The CDR3 sequence: CSASTEYTEAFF. In DNA, the CDR3 is TGCAGTGCTAGTACCGAATACACTGAAGCTTTCTTT.

The J gene is TRBJ1-2, the V gene TRBV3-1; TRBD1 matches 8 bases. CDR1 is LGHDT, CDR2 YNNKEL, per germline (reference sequence). The CDR3 covers 14 residues. V trimming: 4 bases; J trimming: 7 bases; junction bases outside the gene matches: 8. The CDR3 region has the DNA TGTGCCAGCAGCCGGGCGGACAGGGAGGGTGGCTACACCTTC. Protein product: CASSRADREGGYTF.

V is TRBV5-1 and J is TRBJ2-7; tentative D call: TRBD2 (6 bases). Trimming shortened V by 4 bases and J by 0 bases, and 17 bases separated the two germline ends. The CDR3 consists of 16 residues. Germline V lookup: CDR1 SGHRS, CDR2 YFSETQ. The CDR3 region is CASSRGGQSLSYEQYF. DNA for the CDR3: TGCGCCAGCAGCAGGGGAGGTCAGTCACTCTCCTACGAGCAGTACTTC.

This chain connects TRBV11-1 to TRBJ2-5; 13 nucleotides align to TRBD2. The CDR3 is 18 amino acids. J gave up 5 bases and V 5 bases, and 14 bases lay outside the gene matches. Germline CDR1 reads SGHAT; CDR2 reads FQDESV (reference sequence). The CDR3 region is CASSPDPGTSGVGETQYF. The CDR3 DNA reads as TGTGCCAGCAGCCCCGACCCCGGGACTAGCGGGGTGGGGGAGACCCAGTACTTC.

This sequence joins TRBV5-1 and TRBJ2-3, with D unresolved. The V gene lost 4 bases and the J gene lost 0 bases, with 12 bases spanning the gap. This CDR3 comprises 15 residues. Germline V gene lookup returns CDR1 SGHRS and CDR2 YFSETQ. The CDR3 region is CASSVSAASTDTQYF. The CDR3 region has the DNA TGCGCCAGCAGCGTTTCGGCGGCTAGCACAGATACGCAGTATTTT.

Only a few counts were recorded for this clonotype. This chain uses TRBV15 with TRBJ1-5; possible D gene TRBD1, 5 bases. From germline, CDR1 is LNHNV and CDR2 YYDKDF (reference sequence). The V and J ends lost 1 base and 0 bases respectively, with 7 bases between them. This CDR3 contains 15 residues. In nucleotides, the CDR3 is TGTGCCACCAGCAGAGTGGGGGTTAGCAATCAGCCCCAGCATTTT. Protein product: CATSRVGVSNQPQHF.

The genes are TRBV4-2 and TRBJ2-7, with TRBD2 identical over 7 bases. The CDR3 extends over 20 amino acids. Germline lookup yields CDR1 LGHNA and CDR2 YNFKEQ. V was clipped by 0 bases and J by 1 base; unmatched bases: 18. CDR3 DNA sequence: TGTGCCAGCAGCCAAGATTACGGGCGAACTTGGCGCGGGAGTTCCTACGAGCAGTACTTC. Protein product: CASSQDYGRTWRGSSYEQYF.